This T cell receptor (beta chain) was recovered during a study of CD8+ T cells in alopecia areata. Study-wide results and limits: A large proportion of expanded lesional clones were detected persisting in scalp and blood during tofacitinib. In lesional scalp, particularly from alopecia totalis/universalis, clonality was higher than in normal scalp.

This clone was detected only a few times. No antigen is known for it. The CDR3 has 14 residues. V was shortened by 0 bases and J by 11 bases, with 17 bases between the two germline ends. Germline V gene data show CDR1 as SGHRS and CDR2 as YFSETQ. Noted treatment: oral pan-JAK inhibitor, 5-10 mg twice daily. Punch biopsies of lesional scalp, plus peripheral blood, were taken from alopecia areata patients. RNA was extracted and reverse transcribed into cDNA as the sequencing template. Produced via immunoSEQ multiplex PCR; TCRdb's table is partial and in-frame only. The sample has roughly 220,000 clones; roughly two fifths are singletons.

This material consisted of CD4+ T cells sorted from blood, taken between weeks 30 and 35, from a patient treated with tofacitinib. This TCR came from a human donor with alopecia areata. This chain connects TRBV5-1 to TRBJ1-1, with D hard to call. This CDR3 reads CASSLAPTDPGAFF. The CDR3 nucleotides are TGCGCCAGCAGCTTGGCCCCGACGGACCCGGGCGCTTTCTTT.